This T cell receptor beta chain comes out of a study of shared clonotypes between healthy human individuals. Findings and limits, study-wide: Rarefaction curves obtained for sorted subsets showed sequencing incomplete despite large depth. Only a few donors were included, so the genetic and exposure-history diversity represented was limited. The study sampled only blood, and tissue repertoires likely differ.

This CDR3 is built from 13 residues. V shed 3 bases and J shed 2 bases, with 10 bases lying between them. The germline V gene encodes CDR1 GTSNPN and CDR2 SVGIG (reference sequence). Repertoires were generated with immunoSEQ multiplex PCR, while TCRdb's copy carries only in-frame clones and drops some. The sample lists under 350,000 clones; 87% were seen once. Notes on this clone: The antigen is undetermined.

This chain links TRBV30 with TRBJ2-5; perhaps TRBD1 as D (6 bases). Input material: memory CD8+ T cells sorted from blood. The subset was: CD45RO+ cells pooled with CCR7-negative TemRA cells. The sequence came from a man aged 18 to 30 in good health. The CDR3 loop is CAWRRTEQETQYF. CDR3 sequence (DNA): TGTGCCTGGAGACGGACAGAGCAAGAGACCCAGTACTTC.